This is a list of T cell receptor beta chains from one sample in a study of CD8+ T cells in alopecia areata. The table came from immunoSEQ multiplex PCR; TCRdb's copy has only in-frame clones and leaves some out. Here the sample spans under 110,000 clones, 55% to 70% being singletons. The starting material was CD8+ T cells sorted from blood, obtained at approximately week 56, from a patient treated with tofacitinib. These receptors were obtained from a human donor with alopecia areata. Both conserved end residues are part of each CDR3. A D gene is named only where the DNA matches it firmly. Clone size, where shown, is once, few, many, or a class for clones that have expanded.

len: 15; abundance: -; v_gene: TRBV9; d_gene: TRBD2; j_gene: TRBJ2-3; CDR3nt: TGTGCCAGCAGCGTACAGCGGGAGAACACAGATACGCAGTATTTT; CDR3aa: CASSVQRENTDTQYF
len: 12; abundance: -; v_gene: TRBV14; d_gene: -; j_gene: TRBJ2-7; CDR3nt: TGTGCCAGCAGTCTAGGAACCGCCGAGCAGTACTTC; CDR3aa: CASSLGTAEQYF
len: 13; abundance: -; v_gene: TRBV4-1; d_gene: -; j_gene: TRBJ2-7; CDR3nt: TGCGCCAGCAGCCAAACAGCAACCTACGAGCAGTACTTC; CDR3aa: CASSQTATYEQYF
len: 13; abundance: -; v_gene: TRBV27; d_gene: -; j_gene: TRBJ1-1; CDR3nt: TGTGCCAGCATTCTCCAGGGAGGTACTGAAGCTTTCTTT; CDR3aa: CASILQGGTEAFF
len: 15; abundance: -; v_gene: TRBV5-1; d_gene: TRBD1; j_gene: TRBJ2-7; CDR3nt: TGCGCCAGCAGCTTGGGACAGGGTCTGGTCTACGAGCAGTACTTC; CDR3aa: CASSLGQGLVYEQYF
len: 12; abundance: once; v_gene: TRBV7-8; d_gene: -; j_gene: TRBJ2-5; CDR3nt: TGTGCCGGGGGGTTTCGACAAGAGACCCAGTACTTC; CDR3aa: CAGGFRQETQYF
len: 16; abundance: -; v_gene: TRBV5-1; d_gene: TRBD2; j_gene: TRBJ2-3; CDR3nt: TGCGCCAGCAGCCCAGTTGGGGGGGAAGGCACAGATACGCAGTATTTT; CDR3aa: CASSPVGGEGTDTQYF
len: 15; abundance: -; v_gene: TRBV7-8; d_gene: TRBD2; j_gene: TRBJ2-1; CDR3nt: TGTGCCAGCAGCAGCAAGGGACTAGCGGGGAATGAGCAGTTCTTC; CDR3aa: CASSSKGLAGNEQFF
len: 16; abundance: few; v_gene: TRBV14; d_gene: TRBD1; j_gene: TRBJ1-2; CDR3nt: TGTGCCAGCAGTCTAACCGGCGACAGGGCTTTCTATGGCTACACCTTC; CDR3aa: CASSLTGDRAFYGYTF
len: 14; abundance: -; v_gene: TRBV30; d_gene: TRBD2; j_gene: TRBJ2-2; CDR3nt: TGTGCCTGGAACCAAGCGGGGTCCACCGGGGGGCTGTTTTTT; CDR3aa: CAWNQAGSTGGLFF
len: 12; abundance: few; v_gene: TRBV29-1; d_gene: -; j_gene: TRBJ2-5; CDR3nt: TGCAGCGTTGAGAAGCTGGACCCGACCCAGTACTTC; CDR3aa: CSVEKLDPTQYF
len: 15; abundance: few; v_gene: TRBV6-1; d_gene: -; j_gene: TRBJ1-6; CDR3nt: TGTGCCAGCAGTATCTCCGGACAGCAAAATTCACCCCTCCACTTT; CDR3aa: CASSISGQQNSPLHF
len: 15; abundance: -; v_gene: TRBV7-2; d_gene: -; j_gene: TRBJ1-5; CDR3nt: TGTGCCAGCAGCTTAGGGCCAGGCCCCAATCAGCCCCAGCATTTT; CDR3aa: CASSLGPGPNQPQHF
len: 15; abundance: -; v_gene: TRBV5-6; d_gene: -; j_gene: TRBJ1-2; CDR3nt: TGTGCCAGCAGCTTGGCATCATACCCTAACTATGGCTACACCTTC; CDR3aa: CASSLASYPNYGYTF
len: 14; abundance: -; v_gene: TRBV30; d_gene: TRBD1; j_gene: TRBJ2-1; CDR3nt: TGTGCCTGGGGACTACAGGGGGCTCAGGGTGAGCAGTTCTTC; CDR3aa: CAWGLQGAQGEQFF
len: 13; abundance: -; v_gene: TRBV19; d_gene: TRBD1; j_gene: TRBJ2-7; CDR3nt: TGTGCCACCCGGGACAGGGGGGTCGACGAGCAGTACTTC; CDR3aa: CATRDRGVDEQYF
len: 15; abundance: -; v_gene: TRBV7-7; d_gene: -; j_gene: TRBJ2-1; CDR3nt: TGTGCCAGCAGCTTACGCGACGGGGACTACAATGAGCAGTTCTTC; CDR3aa: CASSLRDGDYNEQFF
len: 11; abundance: -; v_gene: TRBV30; d_gene: -; j_gene: TRBJ1-1; CDR3nt: TGTGCCTGGACGGGCATCACTGAAGCTTTCTTT; CDR3aa: CAWTGITEAFF
len: 17; abundance: -; v_gene: TRBV28; d_gene: TRBD1; j_gene: TRBJ1-6; CDR3nt: TGTGCCAGCAGTCCGACTACTTGGACAGGGCTTCTTTCACCCCTCCACTTT; CDR3aa: CASSPTTWTGLLSPLHF
len: 13; abundance: many; v_gene: TRBV30; d_gene: -; j_gene: TRBJ1-5; CDR3nt: TGTGCCTGGAGTGTGGGGAGCAATCAGCCCCAGCATTTT; CDR3aa: CAWSVGSNQPQHF
len: 12; abundance: -; v_gene: TRBV5-6; d_gene: -; j_gene: TRBJ1-2; CDR3nt: TGTGCCAGCAGCTTGGCCCTAAGTGGCTACACCTTC; CDR3aa: CASSLALSGYTF
len: 13; abundance: -; v_gene: TRBV29-1; d_gene: -; j_gene: TRBJ2-5; CDR3nt: TGCAGCGTTGAAGATCTTCGGGTTGGGACCCAGTACTTC; CDR3aa: CSVEDLRVGTQYF
len: 11; abundance: -; v_gene: TRBV29-1; d_gene: -; j_gene: TRBJ2-2; CDR3nt: TGCGCCGTCGCGAACACCGGGGAGCTGTTTTTT; CDR3aa: CAVANTGELFF
len: 13; abundance: -; v_gene: TRBV5-6; d_gene: -; j_gene: TRBJ2-7; CDR3nt: TGTGCCAGCAGCTTTGGGGATTTTTACGAGCAGTACTTC; CDR3aa: CASSFGDFYEQYF
len: 14; abundance: -; v_gene: TRBV4-1; d_gene: TRBD1; j_gene: TRBJ2-7; CDR3nt: TGCGCCAGCAGCTCCCGACAGGGTGCTTACGAGCAGTACTTC; CDR3aa: CASSSRQGAYEQYF
len: 15; abundance: -; v_gene: TRBV7-9; d_gene: TRBD2; j_gene: TRBJ2-3; CDR3nt: TGTGCCAGCAGCTTAAGGGCTAGCGGGGAGGATACGCAGTATTTT; CDR3aa: CASSLRASGEDTQYF
len: 14; abundance: once; v_gene: TRBV2; d_gene: -; j_gene: TRBJ1-5; CDR3nt: TGTGCCAGCAAGGGGTCTTTTCTGGATCAGCCCCAGCATTTT; CDR3aa: CASKGSFLDQPQHF
len: 13; abundance: few; v_gene: TRBV6-5; d_gene: -; j_gene: TRBJ2-2; CDR3nt: TGTGCCAGCAGTTACGAGGGTGCCGGGGAGCTGTTTTTT; CDR3aa: CASSYEGAGELFF
len: 13; abundance: few; v_gene: TRBV5-1; d_gene: -; j_gene: TRBJ2-7; CDR3nt: TGCGCCAGCAGTGGAGACAGGTCCTACGAGCAGTACTTC; CDR3aa: CASSGDRSYEQYF
len: 16; abundance: -; v_gene: TRBV4-1; d_gene: TRBD2; j_gene: TRBJ2-3; CDR3nt: TGCGCCAGCAGCCAAGATGGCCGGGGGGGCCCAGATACGCAGTATTTT; CDR3aa: CASSQDGRGGPDTQYF
len: 10; abundance: -; v_gene: TRBV30; d_gene: -; j_gene: TRBJ1-1; CDR3nt: TGTGCCTGGAGTGTATCTGAAGCTTTCTTT; CDR3aa: CAWSVSEAFF
len: 17; abundance: -; v_gene: TRBV5-6; d_gene: -; j_gene: TRBJ2-1; CDR3nt: TGTGCCAGCAGCTCCATCGCAACAGGCAACTCCTACAATGAGCAGTTCTTC; CDR3aa: CASSSIATGNSYNEQFF
len: 16; abundance: -; v_gene: TRBV7-9; d_gene: TRBD1; j_gene: TRBJ1-1; CDR3nt: TGTGCCAGCAGCTTAGGTGCTACAGGGGTGGGCACTGAAGCTTTCTTT; CDR3aa: CASSLGATGVGTEAFF
len: 11; abundance: few; v_gene: TRBV5-1; d_gene: -; j_gene: TRBJ2-1; CDR3nt: TGCGCCAGCAGCCTCTCCGGTGAGCAGTTCTTC; CDR3aa: CASSLSGEQFF
len: 16; abundance: few; v_gene: TRBV6-5; d_gene: TRBD1; j_gene: TRBJ2-5; CDR3nt: TGTGCCAGCAGTTGGTTGTTAACAGGGGGTCCAGAGACCCAGTACTTC; CDR3aa: CASSWLLTGGPETQYF
len: 10; abundance: -; v_gene: TRBV29-1; d_gene: -; j_gene: TRBJ1-2; CDR3nt: TGCAGCGATGAGGGGTATGGCTACACCTTC; CDR3aa: CSDEGYGYTF
len: 12; abundance: -; v_gene: TRBV14; d_gene: -; j_gene: TRBJ1-2; CDR3nt: TGTGCCAGCAGCCAAGCAGCCTATGGCTACACCTTC; CDR3aa: CASSQAAYGYTF
len: 12; abundance: once; v_gene: TRBV19; d_gene: -; j_gene: TRBJ1-5; CDR3nt: TGTGCCAGTAGTCTCGGCGGTCAGCCCCAGCATTTT; CDR3aa: CASSLGGQPQHF
len: 14; abundance: -; v_gene: TRBV7-9; d_gene: TRBD1; j_gene: TRBJ2-7; CDR3nt: TGTGCCAGCAGCTTCCGGGACAGGGGATACGAGCAGTACTTC; CDR3aa: CASSFRDRGYEQYF
len: 16; abundance: -; v_gene: TRBV5-4; d_gene: -; j_gene: TRBJ2-2; CDR3nt: TGTGCCAGCAGCTTCGGACTACTCGCGAACACCGGGGAGCTGTTTTTT; CDR3aa: CASSFGLLANTGELFF
len: 14; abundance: -; v_gene: TRBV4-2; d_gene: -; j_gene: TRBJ2-7; CDR3nt: TGTGCCAGCAGCCAGAGGGACGGATCCTACGAGCAGTACTTC; CDR3aa: CASSQRDGSYEQYF
len: 18; abundance: -; v_gene: TRBV18; d_gene: TRBD1; j_gene: TRBJ1-6; CDR3nt: TGTGCCAGCTCACGGGACAGCTTAATGAGCTCCTATAATTCACCCCTCCACTTT; CDR3aa: CASSRDSLMSSYNSPLHF
len: 14; abundance: -; v_gene: TRBV5-1; d_gene: -; j_gene: TRBJ1-4; CDR3nt: TGCGCCAGCAGCATGACAGTGACTCAGGAAAAACTGTTTTTT; CDR3aa: CASSMTVTQEKLFF
len: 10; abundance: -; v_gene: TRBV30; d_gene: -; j_gene: TRBJ1-1; CDR3nt: TGTGCCTTTCTGAACACTGAAGCTTTCTTT; CDR3aa: CAFLNTEAFF
len: 12; abundance: -; v_gene: TRBV7-6; d_gene: -; j_gene: TRBJ2-1; CDR3nt: TGTGCCAGCAGCCCCCGGCCAAATGAGCAGTTCTTC; CDR3aa: CASSPRPNEQFF
len: 20; abundance: -; v_gene: TRBV27; d_gene: TRBD1; j_gene: TRBJ2-7; CDR3nt: TGTGCCAGCACCCTAAGGGGGGGACAGGGGGCCCCGATATCTCCGATCGAGCAGTACTTC; CDR3aa: CASTLRGGQGAPISPIEQYF
len: 11; abundance: -; v_gene: TRBV27; d_gene: -; j_gene: TRBJ2-3; CDR3nt: TGTGCCACCACCGGCGAGTATACGCAGTATTTT; CDR3aa: CATTGEYTQYF
len: 15; abundance: -; v_gene: TRBV19; d_gene: TRBD1; j_gene: TRBJ2-1; CDR3nt: TGTGCCAGTAGTATAGAGGGGACAGCTAACAATGAGCAGTTCTTC; CDR3aa: CASSIEGTANNEQFF
len: 14; abundance: -; v_gene: TRBV25-1; d_gene: TRBD1; j_gene: TRBJ2-5; CDR3nt: TGTGCCAGCAGTCCGACAGGGTCTAAAGAGACCCAGTACTTC; CDR3aa: CASSPTGSKETQYF
len: 16; abundance: -; v_gene: TRBV29-1; d_gene: -; j_gene: TRBJ1-3; CDR3nt: TGCAGCGTTGTCTACCGGGACAACGACTCTGGAAACACCATATATTTT; CDR3aa: CSVVYRDNDSGNTIYF
len: 14; abundance: -; v_gene: TRBV6-5; d_gene: -; j_gene: TRBJ2-1; CDR3nt: TGTGCCAGCAGTTACTTTACCGGTTACAATGAGCAGTTCTTC; CDR3aa: CASSYFTGYNEQFF
len: 14; abundance: -; v_gene: TRBV12-5; d_gene: -; j_gene: TRBJ2-5; CDR3nt: TGTGCTAGCCAGGGGACAAGTTTCCAAGAGACCCAGTACTTC; CDR3aa: CASQGTSFQETQYF
len: 15; abundance: few; v_gene: TRBV13; d_gene: TRBD1; j_gene: TRBJ2-3; CDR3nt: TGTGCCAGCAGCGATAGGGGACAGACAACAGATACGCAGTATTTT; CDR3aa: CASSDRGQTTDTQYF
len: 15; abundance: -; v_gene: TRBV27; d_gene: -; j_gene: TRBJ2-4; CDR3nt: TGTGCCAGCAGTTTATTCGCAACGTTCAAAAACATTCAGTACTTC; CDR3aa: CASSLFATFKNIQYF
len: 17; abundance: -; v_gene: TRBV19; d_gene: TRBD1; j_gene: TRBJ1-5; CDR3nt: TGTGCCAGTAGTCGGACCTTGGGACAGGCAAGCAATCAGCCCCAGCATTTT; CDR3aa: CASSRTLGQASNQPQHF
len: 13; abundance: few; v_gene: TRBV18; d_gene: -; j_gene: TRBJ1-3; CDR3nt: TGTGCCAGCTCACCTTACTCTCCAGACACCATATATTTT; CDR3aa: CASSPYSPDTIYF